This TCR beta chain appears in the sequencing data of a study of early T cells in non-severe SARS-CoV-2 infection. V was shortened by 1 base and J by 2 bases, with 9 bases between the two germline ends. This CDR3 is 14 amino acids long. Germline V CDR1 and CDR2: LNHDA, SQIVND (reference sequence). Individual cDNA molecules carried attached unique molecular identifiers. MiXCR, run by TCRdb on the 5' RACE reads, gives a single entry per CDR3 protein. The data contain 60,000 or so distinct CDR3 sequences, roughly an eighth of them singletons. This clonotype was seen at least ten times. The chain recombines TRBV19 with TRBJ2-7; D is uncertain. The TCR comes from an adult who was a healthcare worker with PCR-confirmed SARS-CoV-2 infection or an uninfected control (not recorded which). Source material: whole blood. For the CDR3, the DNA is TGTGCCAGTAGTATAGGGGGATCGACCTACGAGCAGTACTTC. The encoded protein is CASSIGGSTYEQYF.